The 15 T cell receptor beta chains listed next were all sequenced from one sample in a study of cytomegalovirus exposure and HLA in healthy donors. Amplification used 60 Vbeta primers and 13 Jbeta primers. Libraries were prepared by immunoSEQ multiplex PCR; TCRdb keeps only in-frame clonotypes and omits some of them. The sample comprises around 110,000 clones, 81% of which are singletons, and about 3.8% rests with the top ten. The sample was PBMCs. These receptors originate from a woman between 25 and 40 years old in good health and CMV-seronegative.

This clone was seen only a few times. The rearrangement links TRBV19 to TRBJ1-1, with TRBD1 as a possible D gene (5 bases). CDR1 LNHDA and CDR2 SQIVND come from the germline V gene (reference sequence). CDR3 length equals 15 residues. V was shortened by 5 bases and J by 1 base, with 14 bases between the two germline ends. The chain's CDR3 is CASSLLYRRNTEAFF. The CDR3 region has the DNA TGTGCCAGTAGTCTTCTGTACAGGAGGAACACTGAAGCTTTCTTT.

The V and J genes are TRBV6-1 and TRBJ2-2; D remains ambiguous. The germline V and J ends were trimmed by 2 bases and 0 bases, with 7 bases remaining between them. Per the germline V gene, CDR1 is MNHNS and CDR2 is SASEGT. The CDR3 has 15 residues. The CDR3 region has the DNA TGTGCCAGCAGTGAATGGTCAGCGAACACCGGGGAGCTGTTTTTT. Amino acid sequence: CASSEWSANTGELFF.

This clone was seen more than once but under ten times. The junction differs from germline at one of its ends, possibly a read error. The chain uses TRBV4-2 and TRBJ2-3, with 8 bases fitting TRBD1. This CDR3 comprises 16 residues. Germline V gene data show CDR1 as LGHNA and CDR2 as YNFKEQ. The CDR3 sequence: CASSQEWDRSTDTQYF. The CDR3 nucleotides are TGTGCCAGCAGTCAAGAGTGGGACAGGAGCACAGATACGCAGTATTTT.

V usage is TRBV6-1 and J usage is TRBJ2-7; TRBD2 agrees at 8 bases. CDR3 size: 15 residues. V shed 7 bases, J shed 3 bases, and the junction held 11 bases outside the gene matches. Per germline, CDR1 MNHNS and CDR2 SASEGT. CDR3 amino acids: CASTEGAGVSYEQYF. The CDR3 DNA reads TGTGCCAGCACCGAAGGAGCGGGAGTTAGCTACGAGCAGTACTTC.

The gene calls are TRBV19 and TRBJ2-3, with 15 bases that match TRBD2. CDR1 is LNHDA, CDR2 SQIVND, per germline (reference sequence). CDR3 length: 16 residues. Trimming removed 10 bases from V and 4 bases from J; junction bases left unmatched: 9. In DNA form, the CDR3 reads TGTGCCACTCGCAGGACTAGCGGGAGGGTCGCAGATACGCAGTATTTT. Its translation: CATRRTSGRVADTQYF.

The genes are TRBV6-5 and TRBJ2-7; D is undetermined. Trimming pared 0 bases from V and 3 bases from J, leaving 9 bases between. CDR1 is MNHEY and CDR2 is SVGAGI in the germline V gene. CDR3 length: 14 amino acids. CDR3 bases: TGTGCCAGCAGTTACTCGAGTCACAGCTACGAGCAGTACTTC. Amino acids: CASSYSSHSYEQYF.

The chain couples TRBV27 to TRBJ1-1; 10 nucleotides agree with TRBD1. Germline V CDR1 and CDR2: MNHEY, SMNVEV (reference sequence). The CDR3 spans 13 residues. V was pared by 5 bases and J by 7 bases, with 4 bases of the junction left unmatched. Here the CDR3 DNA reads TGTGCCAGCAGTCCCCGGACAGGGGGTGAAGCTTTCTTT. It yields the protein CASSPRTGGEAFF.

The genes are TRBV6-5 and TRBJ2-1; perhaps TRBD2 as D (5 bases). Germline CDR1 is MNHEY and CDR2 is SVGAGI. The CDR3 is 16 amino acids. Trimming stripped 0 bases from V and 0 bases from J, with 9 bases between. The CDR3 region has the DNA TGTGCCAGCAGTTACTCCCCGGGGAGCTCCTACAATGAGCAGTTCTTC. It encodes CASSYSPGSSYNEQFF.

The sample holds one count of this clone. The chain combines TRBV27 with TRBJ2-1; TRBD1 agrees at 9 bases. Trimming at V came to 4 bases and at J to 7 bases, leaving 2 bases not matched to a gene. The CDR3 consists of 13 residues. From germline, CDR1 is MNHEY and CDR2 SMNVEV (reference sequence). The CDR3 here is CASSWTGANEQFF. The CDR3 DNA is TGTGCCAGCAGTTGGACAGGGGCGAATGAGCAGTTCTTC.

The chain recombines TRBV7-9 with TRBJ2-3; D gene uncertain. There are 15 residues in the CDR3. Germline V lookup: CDR1 SEHNR, CDR2 FQNEAQ (reference sequence). Trimming took off 5 bases at V and 3 bases at J, with 15 bases between the two ends. The CDR3 coding sequence is TGTGCCAGCAGCGAAGACTCGTATGGGACAGATACGCAGTATTTT. This encodes CASSEDSYGTDTQYF.

This clone has a handful of counts. V gene TRBV6-5 combines with J gene TRBJ2-5, with 9 bases identical to TRBD1. CDR1 is MNHEY and CDR2 is SVGAGI in the germline V gene. Trimming cost V 4 bases and J 7 bases; bases outside gene matches: 10. The CDR3 is made up of 15 amino acids. The CDR3 DNA follows: TGTGCCAGCAGTTCTCCACGGACAGGGGCAGGGACCCAGTACTTC. This sequence encodes CASSSPRTGAGTQYF.

The chain employs TRBV2 and TRBJ2-2; the match to TRBD2 covers 13 bases. V shed 9 bases, J shed 2 bases, and the junction held 18 bases outside the gene matches. Germline values: CDR1 SNHLY, CDR2 FYNNEI. This CDR3 contains 20 residues. This chain's CDR3 is CASSGLAGVRTQGNTGELFF. CDR3 bases: TGTGCCAGTTCCGGACTAGCGGGAGTTAGGACCCAGGGAAACACCGGGGAGCTGTTTTTT.

The rearrangement links TRBV30 to TRBJ2-4; 8 positions agree with TRBD1. V dropped 0 bases and J dropped 0; count of bases not matched to a gene: 16. Germline V gene data show CDR1 as GTSNPN and CDR2 as SVGIG (reference sequence). The CDR3 covers 20 residues. The CDR3 DNA sequence: TGTGCCTGGAGTGTATCAAGAGGGGGCAAGGACAGGGAAGCCAAAAACATTCAGTACTTC. Amino acid sequence: CAWSVSRGGKDREAKNIQYF.

The gene calls are TRBV5-1 and TRBJ2-1; 7 bases fit TRBD2. CDR3 size: 15 residues. Germline CDR1 is SGHRS and CDR2 is YFSETQ. The V and J ends lost 4 bases and 4 bases, in that order; junction bases with no gene match: 8. This CDR3 is CASSPRAGEYNEQFF. The CDR3 DNA reads TGCGCCAGCAGCCCGAGGGCGGGAGAGTACAATGAGCAGTTCTTC.

The chain couples TRBV6-6 to TRBJ2-5; TRBD1 matches at 11 bases. The germline V gene has CDR1 MNHNY and CDR2 SVGAGI (reference sequence). This CDR3 is 14 amino acids long. Trimming removed 6 bases from V and 4 bases from J; junction bases left unmatched: 4. For the CDR3, the DNA is TGTGCCAGCAGACCCGGGACAGGGGGAGAGACCCAGTACTTC. Protein product: CASRPGTGGETQYF.